One sample yielded the 24 T cell receptor beta chains listed below, sequenced in a study of T cell responses to AZD1222 COVID-19 vaccine. Here immunoSEQ multiplex PCR was the method, and the copy in TCRdb shows in-frame clones only, minus some. The data hold under 120,000 clones, with around 95% observed a single time. Sequencing used peripheral blood, obtained on day 0 of AZD1222 vaccination. The receptor set was obtained from an adult in good health.

This chain joins TRBV5-1 and TRBJ1-1; possible D gene TRBD1, 6 bases. The CDR3 consists of 16 residues. V shed 4 bases and J shed 0 bases, with 16 bases lying between them. Germline assignment: CDR1 SGHRS and CDR2 YFSETQ. In DNA form, the CDR3 reads TGCGCCAGCAGCCTGTACAGGGCCACTATGAACACTGAAGCTTTCTTT. This translates into CASSLYRATMNTEAFF.

The chain combines TRBV19 with TRBJ2-7, with 8 bases fitting TRBD1. Germline values: CDR1 LNHDA, CDR2 SQIVND (reference sequence). V was clipped by 6 bases and J by 5 bases; unmatched bases: 6. This CDR3 has 13 residues. The CDR3 sequence: CASRMTGVHEQYF. The CDR3 DNA reads as TGTGCCAGTAGGATGACAGGGGTCCACGAGCAGTACTTC.

V usage is TRBV19 and J usage is TRBJ1-5; D remains ambiguous. The CDR3 covers 15 residues. V gave up 3 bases and J gave up 0 bases, with 9 bases separating them. The germline V gene encodes CDR1 LNHDA and CDR2 SQIVND (reference sequence). CDR3 amino acids: CASSMSLGSNQPQHF. The CDR3 DNA reads as TGTGCCAGTAGTATGTCGTTAGGTAGCAATCAGCCCCAGCATTTT.

The chain is built from TRBV19 and TRBJ1-5; 7 positions agree with TRBD1. Losses at the gene ends were 2 bases for V and 7 bases for J; bases not matched to a gene: 5. Germline values: CDR1 LNHDA, CDR2 SQIVND (reference sequence). CDR3 length: 14 amino acids. CDR3 in amino acids: CASSIRQGRQPQHF. In DNA, the CDR3 is TGTGCCAGTAGTATAAGACAGGGCAGGCAGCCCCAGCATTTT.

V is TRBV27 and J is TRBJ1-2; TRBD1 matches at 7 bases. V was pared by 6 bases and J by 5 bases, with 9 bases of the junction left unmatched. Germline CDR1 is MNHEY and CDR2 is SMNVEV (reference sequence). The CDR3 runs to 14 residues. In DNA form, the CDR3 reads TGTGCCAGCAGGGAAACGGACAGGCTGTATGGCTACACCTTC. Translating gives CASRETDRLYGYTF.

CDR3 sequence (DNA): TGTGCCAGCTCACATACAGGGAGCCTCGTATTTTGGGAGCAGTACTTC. This encodes CASSHTGSLVFWEQYF. The chain carries TRBV18 and TRBJ2-7; D may be TRBD1 (6 bases). CDR3 length: 16 amino acids. V was clipped by 4 bases and J by 7 bases, with 23 bases between them. Germline V gene data show CDR1 as KGHSH and CDR2 as LQKENI.

The V and J genes are TRBV4-1 and TRBJ1-5; D is uncertain. V dropped 9 bases and J dropped 3 bases, with 9 bases sitting between them. This CDR3 region has 12 residues. Looked up from germline, CDR1 is MGHRA and CDR2 is YSYEKL. CDR3 loop: CASGGFNQPQHF. The CDR3 bases are TGCGCCAGTGGAGGTTTCAATCAGCCCCAGCATTTT.

The chain couples TRBV7-9 to TRBJ1-2; D not certain. Deletions cut 2 bases from V and 4 bases from J, with 8 bases between. CDR3 length: 13 residues. Germline V gene lookup returns CDR1 SEHNR and CDR2 FQNEAQ (reference sequence). The CDR3 region is CASSLSGSYGYTF. The CDR3 DNA reads TGTGCCAGCAGCTTATCAGGAAGCTATGGCTACACCTTC.

V gene TRBV5-8 combines with J gene TRBJ1-3, with no clear D. Deletions cut 1 base from V and 2 bases from J, with 7 bases between. The CDR3 spans 14 residues. Germline V gene sequence: CDR1 SGHTS, CDR2 YDEGEE. The CDR3 bases are TGTGCCAGCAGCTTGAAGGTTGCTGGAAACACCATATATTTT. This sequence encodes CASSLKVAGNTIYF.

This chain links TRBV5-1 with TRBJ2-7, with D perhaps given as TRBD1 or TRBD2 (5 bases each). The CDR3 is 15 amino acids. V was shortened by 2 bases and J by 6 bases, with 18 bases between the two germline ends. CDR1 is SGHRS and CDR2 is YFSETQ in the germline V gene. This CDR3 is CASSLLRGDVGEQYF. The CDR3 bases are TGCGCCAGCAGCTTACTTCGAGGGGATGTAGGCGAGCAGTACTTC.

The chain links TRBV7-3 to TRBJ2-5; possible D gene TRBD2, 6 bases. This CDR3 has 13 residues. Trimming removed 3 bases from V and 2 bases from J, with 7 bases in between. CDR1 is SGHTA, CDR2 FQGTGA, per germline. The CDR3 sequence: CASSLDYQETQYF. In nucleotides, the CDR3 is TGTGCCAGCAGCTTGGACTATCAAGAGACCCAGTACTTC.

The chain combines TRBV14 with TRBJ2-1; TRBD2 is a possible D gene (6 bases). Trimming removed 3 bases from V and 7 bases from J, with 13 bases in between. Germline values: CDR1 SGHDN, CDR2 FVKESK. The CDR3 is 14 amino acids. DNA for the CDR3: TGTGCCAGCAGCCAGGAACTAGCTTCGAATGAGCAGTTCTTC. Its protein product is CASSQELASNEQFF.

The rearrangement links TRBV3-1 (or the pseudogene TRBV3-2) to TRBJ2-1, with 7 nucleotides matching TRBD2. Looked up from germline, CDR1 is LGHDT and CDR2 is YNNKEL (reference sequence). Trimming cost V 4 bases and J 10 bases; bases outside gene matches: 13. CDR3 size: 15 residues. CDR3 amino acids: CASSPRLATPWEQFF. The CDR3 nucleotides read TGTGCCAGCAGCCCAAGACTAGCCACGCCTTGGGAGCAGTTCTTC.

The chain carries TRBV7-9 and TRBJ1-1; no clear D gene. Germline V gene sequence: CDR1 SEHNR, CDR2 FQNEAQ (reference sequence). The CDR3 has 15 amino acids. V lost 5 bases and J 3 bases, leaving 16 bases between the germline ends. Here the CDR3 reads CASSPQVVGYTEAFF. CDR3 DNA: TGTGCCAGCAGCCCCCAGGTCGTCGGATACACTGAAGCTTTCTTT.

J is TRBJ1-2 and V is TRBV2; maybe TRBD1 (5 bases). This CDR3 contains 14 residues. Trimming took off 5 bases at V and 8 bases at J, with 18 bases between the two ends. CDR1 is SNHLY and CDR2 is FYNNEI in the germline V gene. Here the CDR3 DNA reads TGTGCCAGCAGTCCTTCTTACCTTCGGGGGGGCTACACCTTC. Encoded protein: CASSPSYLRGGYTF.

The CDR3 reads CASSSTLQGYGYTF. DNA of the CDR3: TGCGCCAGCAGCTCGACCCTACAGGGCTATGGCTACACCTTC. This chain joins TRBV5-1 and TRBJ1-2; D perhaps matches TRBD1 (6 bases). Germline V gene sequence: CDR1 SGHRS, CDR2 YFSETQ. The CDR3 loop spans 14 amino acids. V was clipped by 3 bases and J by 4 bases, with 13 bases between them.

V gene TRBV9 combines with J gene TRBJ2-6, with a tentative D call TRBD1 (5 bases). CDR1 and CDR2 from the germline V gene are SGDLS and YYNGEE. The CDR3 has 17 residues. V was clipped by 4 bases and J by 0 bases, with 14 bases between them. This CDR3 is CASSPNPGNSGANVLTF. CDR3 nucleotides: TGTGCCAGCAGCCCCAACCCAGGGAACTCTGGGGCCAACGTCCTGACTTTC.

This chain connects TRBV6-5 to TRBJ2-5; D perhaps matches TRBD2 (6 bases). Germline CDR1 reads MNHEY; CDR2 reads SVGAGI. CDR3 size: 15 residues. With 5 bases removed from V and 2 bases from J, the gap between germline ends came to 15 bases. The chain's CDR3 is CASSPGLGGQETQYF. The CDR3 bases are TGTGCCAGCAGTCCGGGCCTGGGAGGACAAGAGACCCAGTACTTC.

The chain has TRBV29-1 and TRBJ2-3; 8 bases match TRBD2. With V trimmed by 1 base and J by 1 base, 1 base remained unmatched. The CDR3 is 14 amino acids. CDR1 and CDR2 (germline): SQVTM, ANQGSEA. The CDR3 sequence is CSVEGREGTDTQYF. CDR3 DNA: TGCAGCGTTGAAGGGCGGGAGGGCACAGATACGCAGTATTTT.

The chain joins TRBV7-2 to TRBJ1-6; D call uncertain. The CDR3 spans 16 residues. V was cut by 5 bases and J by 0 bases, with 11 bases left in between. Germline V CDR1 and CDR2: SGHTA, FQGNSA. CDR3 nucleotide sequence: TGTGCCAGCAGCCAAACGGGGAGCTCCTATAATTCACCCCTCCACTTT. Translating it yields CASSQTGSSYNSPLHF.

This chain links TRBV5-1 with TRBJ2-3; possible D gene TRBD1, 6 bases. V was clipped by 2 bases and J by 8 bases, with 18 bases between them. There are 15 residues in the CDR3. The germline CDR1 and CDR2 sequences are SGHRS and YFSETQ. CDR3 DNA: TGCGCCAGCAGCTTAGCGGAGCCGGGCAGGGGTACGCAGTATTTT. Translated: CASSLAEPGRGTQYF. Using reference TRBV5-1 and TRBJ2-3 for the parts outside the CDR3, the full variable domain is KAGVTQTPRYLIKTRGQQVTLSCSPISGHRSVSWYQQTPGQGLQFLFEYFSETQRNKGNFPGRFSGRQFSNSRSEMNVSTLELGDSALYLCASSLAEPGRGTQYFGPGTRLTVL.

The chain is built from TRBV5-4 and TRBJ1-1; the D gene is possibly TRBD1 (6 bases). V lost 4 bases to trimming and J lost 1 base, with 11 bases between them. Looked up from germline, CDR1 is SGHNT and CDR2 is YYREEE (reference sequence). The CDR3 length is 14 residues. The CDR3 is CASSPLTGNTEAFF. CDR3 nucleotides: TGTGCCAGCAGCCCCTTGACAGGGAACACTGAAGCTTTCTTT. The variable domain in full, with the rest retrieved from reference TRBV5-4 and TRBJ1-1, is ETGVTQSPTHLIKTRGQQVTLRCSSQSGHNTVSWYQQALGQGPQFIFQYYREEENGRGNFPPRFSGLQFPNYSSELNVNALELDDSALYLCASSPLTGNTEAFFGQGTRLTVV.

V is TRBV19 and J is TRBJ2-7, with 7 bases identical to TRBD2. With 6 bases clipped from V and 4 bases from J, the junction kept 12 bases outside the gene matches. The CDR3 extends over 15 amino acids. Germline lookup yields CDR1 LNHDA and CDR2 SQIVND (reference sequence). Here the CDR3 DNA reads TGTGCCAGTAGATACACGCGCGGGAGTCGGTACGAGCAGTACTTC. It is translated as CASRYTRGSRYEQYF.

The genes are TRBV10-2 and TRBJ2-1, with D possibly TRBD2 on 6 matching bases. Germline-derived CDR1 and CDR2 are WSHSY and SAAADI. The CDR3 is 16 amino acids. Deletions cut 3 bases from V and 10 bases from J, with 22 bases between. In DNA form, the CDR3 reads TGCGCCAGCAGTGAAATACTAGCCCGACTTGCAACGGAGCAGTTCTTC. Its translation is CASSEILARLATEQFF.